This T cell receptor (beta chain) is from a study of cytomegalovirus exposure and HLA in healthy donors. The V and J ends lost 6 bases and 4 bases, in that order; junction bases with no gene match: 1. CDR3 length equals 14 residues. The V gene's germline CDR1 is MNHNS and CDR2 SASEGT. Only one count was recorded for this clone. Its antigen is not known. PCR primers comprised 60 Vbeta and 13 Jbeta primers. Clones were sequenced by immunoSEQ multiplex PCR, and TCRdb holds only the in-frame ones, with some missing. The repertoire holds approximately 160,000 clones, with 75% to 80% as singletons. Findings of the study overall: Within an earlier analysis, most TCR beta V segments proved productive either about 87% or about 30% of the time. V- and J-gene trimming of TCR beta was linked (in a later analysis) to a missense DCLRE1C variant. Differences between HLA loci emerged in a later analysis of TCR association rates, with DRB1 most and HLA-C fewest.

Sequencing input: PBMCs. This receptor was taken from a woman in her thirties or forties in good health and CMV-seropositive. The chain has TRBV6-1 and TRBJ2-3; TRBD2 matches 13 bases. CDR3 DNA: TGTGCCAGCAGAGGACTAGCGGGAGCAGATACGCAGTATTTT. It yields the protein CASRGLAGADTQYF.